This T cell receptor beta chain derives from a study of shared clonotypes between healthy human individuals (dated by TCRdb to the early 2020s). In the study overall: The cohort included a few men and a couple of women between 18 and 49 years of age. Per donor, three plates each were used for CD4 naive and CD4 memory, two for CD8 naive, and one for CD8 memory. Each donor's leukapheresis produced roughly between about 0.85 and 10 billion PBMCs. Different laboratories and diverse techniques were used to prepare libraries and sequence TCR repertoires, to increase sequencing depth and limit assay-specific biases. To estimate repertoire size and how much clonotype sharing occurs between individuals, the study deeply sequenced the blood TCR repertoires of roughly 5 healthy adults.

Of note for this clone: There is no known antigen for this receptor. Per-base qualities were not stored, and no clone one base away is much larger.

Trimming at the junction amounts to 3 bases on V and 7 bases on J, and the germline ends lie 16 bases apart. Its CDR3 holds 14 amino acids, cysteine through phenylalanine. Only the CDR3 portion is preserved as DNA: 42 bases, with reading frame beginning at the first base. Per the germline V gene, SGHRS is the CDR1 and YFSETQ is the CDR2. The paper as a whole reports these results and caveats: Across four donors, approximately 5% of naive CD4, 3% to 3.5% of naive CD8, about 2.3% of memory CD4, and under 0.45% of memory CD8 clonotypes were shared. Pairwise subsampling led to the expectation that sequencing depth would affect the degree of clonotype sharing among donors. Larger estimated clonotype richness was generally found for naive subsets than for memory subsets. Even with the large sequencing depth, rarefaction of the sorted-subset datasets indicated that sequencing was incomplete. The small number of donors limited the genetic and exposure-history diversity represented. Only blood was sampled, and tissue TCR repertoires likely differ from those in blood. Clonotypes shared by all four sorted-subset donors showed higher generation probabilities than non-shared clonotypes.

Healthy HIV-negative adults with no recently reported acute infections or vaccinations were included as donors. Only Caucasian adults living in Nashville, Tennessee, USA were represented among the donors. CD4+ T cells were enriched by magnetic negative selection; naive cells were then positively selected on CD45RA, and the negative fraction formed the memory subset. Blood was collected by leukapheresis, and PBMCs were isolated by Ficoll-Histopaque density gradient centrifugation and then cryopreserved in liquid nitrogen vapor phase. Analytical flow cytometry was used to check the purity and quantity of each magnetically sorted T cell population. Genomic DNA was isolated from every sorted fraction and measured by UV absorbance on a Nanodrop 2000c. Using the deep immunoSEQ assay, multiplex PCR amplified TCR CDR3 regions from genomic DNA. For each cell subset, the extracted genomic DNA was distributed evenly across all wells of several immunoSEQ 96-well plates, and each plate served as one replicate. For sorted subsets, around 200 ng genomic DNA, equal to 30,000 or so T cell genomes, was loaded into each replicate PCR. The purified libraries were quantified using a Qubit 3.0 fluorometer, sized with a Bioanalyzer 2100, and then quantified again using the KAPA Library Quantification kit. Every immunoSEQ 96-well plate was sequenced on a separate single-read 150-cycle Illumina NextSeq 550 flow cell. Processing in the source paper ran as follows. Because only junctional sequences without quality scores were contained in the immunoSEQ output, filtering matching that applied to full-length reads could not be performed. To assign V/J genes and CDR3, sequences were annotated against IMGT germline references using PyIR, a Python wrapper for IgBLAST v1.9. Reads with weak V/J assignments (E-value above 1e-6), missing CDR3, stop codons, out-of-frame junctions, or ambiguous translated residues were removed. A V3J clonotype was defined by an identical inferred V gene, J gene, and CDR3 amino acid sequence. To compute the percentage overlap between repertoires, the number of shared unique clonotypes was divided by the size of the smaller repertoire. Richness of each repertoire was evaluated using RTK rarefaction, the Chao1 estimator, and Recon v2.1 estimates of unobserved clonotypes. Generation probabilities for all TCRbeta clonotypes obtained by the gDNA method from a few donors were computed using OLGA. This immuneACCESS table, as held by TCRdb, lists in-frame sequences with V and J called but not all clones. Of the missing ones, under half trace to an unresolved V gene in checked studies; the others have no known cause. Clone size and V and J calls were adopted from that table, with D and trimming inferred from the DNA. For this sample the table gives around 1.5 million clones, of which around 98% were detected only once. Around 0.45% of the sample is held by the ten biggest clonotypes.

The sequenced sample was naive CD4+ T cells sorted from blood. Reading the label with the study, this specimen's cell subset or site is: CD45RA+ positively selected. The TCR originated in a man in his thirties or forties in good health. In this chain, TRBV5-1 is recombined with TRBJ2-5, and TRBD1 may be the D gene, going by 7 matching bases. The CDR3 is CASSWDRKEGTQYF. The nucleotide sequence is TGCGCCAGCAGCTGGGACAGAAAGGAGGGGACCCAGTACTTC.